This T cell receptor (beta chain) was identified in a study of control samples from healthy donors and cancer patients. The data were produced by immunoSEQ multiplex PCR, yet TCRdb's version contains in-frame clones alone and is incomplete. The sample shows about 34,000 clones, about 88% of them seen only once. CDR1 and CDR2 from the germline V gene are MNHEY and SMNVEV (reference sequence). CDR3 length: 14 residues. Deletions cut 0 bases from V and 5 bases from J, with 8 bases between. Sequenced: PBMCs. The gene calls are TRBV27 and TRBJ1-5; D is unclear. This TCR was recovered from a woman between 40 and 50 years old with lung cancer. The CDR3 coding sequence is TGTGCCAGCAGTTTATCAAGGGCCCATCAGCCCCAGCATTTT. It codes for CASSLSRAHQPQHF.